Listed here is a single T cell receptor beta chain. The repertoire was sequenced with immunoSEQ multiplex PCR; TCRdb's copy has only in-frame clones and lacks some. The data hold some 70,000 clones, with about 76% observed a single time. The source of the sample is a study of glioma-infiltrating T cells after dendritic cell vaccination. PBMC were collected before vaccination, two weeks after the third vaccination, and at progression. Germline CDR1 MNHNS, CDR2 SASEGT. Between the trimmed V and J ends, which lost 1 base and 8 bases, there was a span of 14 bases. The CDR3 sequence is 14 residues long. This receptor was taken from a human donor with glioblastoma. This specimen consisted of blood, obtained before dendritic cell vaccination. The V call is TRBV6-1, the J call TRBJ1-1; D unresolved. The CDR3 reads CASSEVREAGEAFF. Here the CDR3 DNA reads TGTGCCAGCAGTGAAGTCCGCGAAGCGGGGGAAGCTTTCTTT.